The 25 T cell receptor beta chains given below trace back to one sample, sequenced in a study of human T cells and chemical hapten exposure. MiXCR, run by TCRdb on the RACE reads, gives a single entry per CDR3 protein. Of some 150,000 distinct CDR3 sequences listed, approximately 10% are singletons. Regarding time point: patch test 2, 6 weeks after DPC sensitization. The treatment: therapeutic diphenylcyclopropenone sensitization with weekly scalp DPC. The sequenced sample was whole blood, obtained in connection with sensitization to the hapten diphenylcyclopropenone (DPC). These TCRs come from a woman in her forties or fifties with alopecia areata. Some clones in this sample may be carry-over from other donors' samples.

This clonotype occurred many times. Compared with germline, one end of the junction differs, possibly owing to a read error. This rearrangement joins TRBV7-2 to TRBJ1-6; 7 bases are a match to TRBD1. CDR3 length: 15 amino acids. Germline-derived CDR1 and CDR2 are SGHTA and FQGNSA. The DNA for the CDR3 is TGTGCCAGCAGCTTAGGAGGCAGGGGGAATTCACCCCTCCATTTT. Residues: CASSLGGRGNSPLHF.

This clonotype was picked up a small number of times. J is TRBJ2-1 and V is TRBV24-1; 12 positions agree with TRBD2. J lost 2 bases, V lost 3 bases, and 1 base had no gene match. Germline loops: CDR1 KGHDR, CDR2 SFDVKD. This CDR3 contains 16 residues. CDR3 sequence: CATSDASGRAYNEQFF. CDR3 DNA: TGTGCCACCAGTGATGCTAGCGGGAGGGCCTACAATGAGCAGTTCTTC.

This clonotype was seen a handful of times. V gene TRBV2 combines with J gene TRBJ2-1; tentatively, D is TRBD1 or TRBD2 (5 bases each). The CDR3 loop spans 14 amino acids. Germline V CDR1 and CDR2: SNHLY, FYNNEI. V dropped 5 bases and J dropped 6 bases, with 14 bases sitting between them. CDR3 sequence: CASSSERTINEQFF. The CDR3 nucleotides are TGTGCCAGCAGTTCGGAGCGGACAATCAATGAGCAGTTCTTC.

The table lists this clonotype with many counts. The CDR3 sequence: CASSYAGLETQYF. The CDR3 nucleotides are TGTGCCAGCAGTTATGCAGGACTAGAGACCCAGTACTTC. The chain joins TRBV6-2 or TRBV6-3 to TRBJ2-5; D is possibly TRBD2 (5 bases). Trimming took 3 bases from V and 4 from J, leaving 9 bases between them. Germline CDR1 MNHEY, CDR2 SVGEGT. CDR3 length equals 13 residues.

The chain joins TRBV18 to TRBJ2-1; a possible D gene is TRBD2 (6 bases). CDR1 is KGHSH and CDR2 is LQKENI in the germline V gene. The CDR3 totals 15 residues. The ends were cut back, 3 bases at V and 3 bases at J, with 12 bases in the middle. CDR3 coding DNA: TGTGCCAGCTCACCGGGACTCTCAGGCTACAATGAGCAGTTCTTC. It is translated as CASSPGLSGYNEQFF.

V gene TRBV7-2 combines with J gene TRBJ2-7; D possibly corresponds to TRBD2 (6 bases). The germline V and J ends were trimmed by 1 base and 3 bases, with 13 bases remaining between them. Germline values: CDR1 SGHTA, CDR2 FQGNSA. CDR3 length equals 15 residues. The CDR3 DNA follows: TGTGCCAGCAGCTTAGGAGGGACTGGCAACTACGAGCAGTACTTC. It yields the protein CASSLGGTGNYEQYF.

There are a few counts of this clonotype. The chain is built from TRBV5-1 and TRBJ1-4; D is unresolved. The CDR3 is 13 residues long. Germline CDR1 SGHRS, CDR2 YFSETQ. V was cut by 5 bases and J by 4 bases, with 9 bases left in between. The CDR3: CASRGQINEKLFF. The CDR3 bases are TGCGCCAGCAGAGGGCAGATTAATGAAAAACTGTTTTTT.

The V gene is TRBV3-1, the J gene TRBJ2-7; the D is unclear. The CDR3 totals 12 residues. Trimming cost V 3 bases and J 2 bases, with 5 bases left between them. Germline assignment: CDR1 LGHDT and CDR2 YNNKEL (reference sequence). The CDR3 nucleotides are TGTGCCAGCAGCCACAGCGCCTACGAGCAGTACTTC. As protein: CASSHSAYEQYF.

This chain links TRBV19 with TRBJ2-1; D perhaps matches TRBD2 (5 bases). This CDR3 is 16 amino acids long. The germline gives CDR1 LNHDA, CDR2 SQIVND (reference sequence). Trimming stripped 8 bases from V and 0 bases from J, with 17 bases between. The CDR3 reads CASSSLRGSSYNEQFF. In DNA, the CDR3 is TGTGCCAGTTCATCCCTACGAGGGAGCTCCTACAATGAGCAGTTCTTC.

Many counts were recorded for this clonotype. The V call is TRBV7-3, the J call TRBJ1-1; D gene ambiguous. Between the trimmed V and J ends, which lost 2 bases and 0 bases, there was a span of 7 bases. Per germline, CDR1 SGHTA and CDR2 FQGTGA. This CDR3 has 14 amino acids. The CDR3 DNA is TGTGCCAGCAGCTTACAACAGTTGAACACTGAAGCTTTCTTT. Translated: CASSLQQLNTEAFF. Based on the CDR3 plus reference TRBV7-3 and TRBJ1-1, the full variable domain is GAGVSQTPSNKVTEKGKYVELRCDPISGHTALYWYRQSLGQGPEFLIYFQGTGAADDSGLPNDRFFAVRPEGSVSTLKIQRTERGDSAVYLCASSLQQLNTEAFFGQGTRLTVV.

This clonotype was picked up many times. V is TRBV5-1 and J is TRBJ1-4; 7 nucleotides line up with TRBD1. With 4 bases clipped from V and 4 bases from J, the junction kept 10 bases outside the gene matches. The CDR3 sequence is 16 residues long. Germline V gene data show CDR1 as SGHRS and CDR2 as YFSETQ. The CDR3 protein is CASSRLGQPNNEKLFF. The CDR3 region has the DNA TGCGCCAGCAGCCGTTTGGGACAGCCCAATAATGAAAAACTGTTTTTT.

The chain recombines TRBV4-3 with TRBJ2-1; D not certain. The CDR3 contains 16 residues. Germline CDR1 and CDR2: LGHNA and YSLEER. With 0 bases removed from V and 3 bases from J, the gap between germline ends came to 12 bases. The CDR3 spells CASSQDISKVYNEQFF. The CDR3 DNA follows: TGCGCCAGCAGCCAAGATATTAGTAAGGTCTACAATGAGCAGTTCTTC.

The V gene is TRBV20-1, the J gene TRBJ1-6; D is ambiguous. With 5 bases removed from V and 10 bases from J, the gap between germline ends came to 15 bases. Germline lookup yields CDR1 DFQATT and CDR2 SNEGSKA (reference sequence). The CDR3 consists of 13 residues. The CDR3 reads CSAPTGVGSPLHF. The CDR3, as DNA: TGCAGTGCTCCGACGGGTGTTGGGTCACCCCTCCACTTT.

This clonotype came up a few times. The CDR3 loop reads CATQINEQFF. Here the CDR3 DNA reads TGTGCCACCCAAATCAATGAGCAGTTCTTC. V gene TRBV9 combines with J gene TRBJ2-1, with unresolved D. CDR3 length equals 10 residues. CDR1 SGDLS and CDR2 YYNGEE come from the germline V gene. Between the trimmed V and J ends, which lost 9 bases and 6 bases, there was a span of 7 bases.

At least ten counts were recorded for this clonotype. The CDR3 region has the DNA TGTGCCAGCAGATCACGGGGTATACACGACACTGAAGCTTTCTTT. It is translated as CASRSRGIHDTEAFF. The J gene is TRBJ1-1, the V gene TRBV6-5; D call uncertain. Germline lookup yields CDR1 MNHEY and CDR2 SVGAGI. The CDR3 has 15 residues. Trimming stripped 6 bases from V and 3 bases from J, with 17 bases between.

This rearrangement joins TRBV7-2 to TRBJ2-7, with TRBD1 identical over 7 bases. CDR1 SGHTA and CDR2 FQGNSA come from the germline V gene. V shed 5 bases, J shed 3 bases, and the junction held 10 bases outside the gene matches. The CDR3 contains 15 residues. The CDR3 loop is CASSARTGANYEQYF. The CDR3, as DNA: TGTGCCAGCAGCGCCCGAACAGGGGCAAACTACGAGCAGTACTTC.

This rearrangement joins TRBV6-5 to TRBJ1-2; D is uncertain. From germline, CDR1 is MNHEY and CDR2 SVGAGI. Trimming removed 4 bases from V and 6 bases from J, with 21 bases in between. The CDR3 contains 16 residues. The CDR3, as DNA: TGTGCCAGCAGTTCCGGCCTCAGTTCCACCCTCGATGGCTACACCTTC. It is translated as CASSSGLSSTLDGYTF.

This clonotype has at least ten counts. The chain is built from TRBV7-2 and TRBJ1-1, with TRBD1 matching 11 bases. V lost 5 bases to trimming and J lost 1 base; unmatched junction nucleotides: 9. Germline V lookup: CDR1 SGHTA, CDR2 FQGNSA. CDR3 length: 17 residues. CDR3: CASSPLGQGARNTEAFF. Written as DNA, the CDR3 is TGTGCCAGCAGCCCCCTTGGACAGGGGGCGCGGAACACTGAAGCTTTCTTT.

There are a few counts of this clonotype. The chain couples TRBV7-6 to TRBJ2-7; D is perhaps TRBD1 (7 bases). The V gene lost 5 bases and the J gene lost 2 bases, with 16 bases spanning the gap. This CDR3 spans 15 amino acids. CDR1 is SGHVS and CDR2 is FNYEAQ in the germline V gene. CDR3 residues: CASSPGGSGPYEQYF. CDR3 bases: TGTGCCAGCAGCCCAGGGGGTAGCGGCCCCTACGAGCAGTACTTC.

The chain has TRBV5-1 and TRBJ2-7; 9 positions agree with TRBD1. CDR1 SGHRS and CDR2 YFSETQ come from the germline V gene. The CDR3 extends over 14 amino acids. Trimming at V came to 4 bases and at J to 3 bases, leaving 5 bases not matched to a gene. The CDR3 loop is CASSPGQGLYEQYF. The CDR3 DNA is TGCGCCAGCAGCCCGGGACAGGGCCTCTACGAGCAGTACTTC.

This chain joins TRBV19 and TRBJ2-4; unclear D gene. V lost 2 bases, J lost 1 base, and 12 bases lay in between. Germline V gene sequence: CDR1 LNHDA, CDR2 SQIVND (reference sequence). The CDR3 covers 16 residues. The CDR3: CASSIRADGAKNIQYF. The CDR3 DNA reads as TGTGCCAGTAGTATAAGGGCCGATGGGGCCAAAAACATTCAGTACTTC.

This clonotype was recorded many times. The chain carries TRBV5-6 and TRBJ1-1; D possibly corresponds to TRBD1 (5 bases). Per germline, CDR1 SGHDT and CDR2 YYEEEE. V gave up 0 bases and J gave up 1 base, with 10 bases separating them. CDR3 size: 15 residues. The CDR3, as DNA: TGTGCCAGCAGCTTGGTAGCGGGGGAGAACACTGAAGCTTTCTTT. Encoded protein: CASSLVAGENTEAFF. Full variable domain (remainder filled in from reference TRBV5-6 and TRBJ1-1): DAGVTQSPTHLIKTRGQQVTLRCSPKSGHDTVSWYQQALGQGPQFIFQYYEEEERQRGNFPDRFSGHQFPNYSSELNVNALLLGDSALYLCASSLVAGENTEAFFGQGTRLTVV.

The chain employs TRBV18 and TRBJ2-7, with D unresolved. CDR3 length: 12 residues. V was pared by 1 base and J by 5 bases, with 6 bases between. Germline CDR1 is KGHSH and CDR2 is LQKENI. For the CDR3, the DNA is TGTGCCAGCTCACCACGTAGTGACGAGCAGTACTTC. Translation gives CASSPRSDEQYF.

This clonotype was detected only a few times. This rearrangement joins TRBV20-1 to TRBJ2-2; a weak D match, TRBD2 (6 bases). The CDR3 sequence is 16 residues long. Per germline, CDR1 DFQATT and CDR2 SNEGSKA (reference sequence). V lost 0 bases to trimming and J lost 3 bases, with 14 bases between them. The CDR3 bases are TGCAGTGCTAGAGATCGTAGGAGGGCTGACACCGGGGAGCTGTTTTTT. As protein: CSARDRRRADTGELFF.

This chain's CDR3 is CASSQGGRGVNNSPLHF. DNA of the CDR3: TGTGCCAGCAGCCAGGGAGGCCGGGGCGTTAATAATTCACCCCTCCACTTT. V is TRBV7-8 and J is TRBJ1-6; D might be TRBD1 (5 bases). The CDR3 is 17 amino acids. Germline CDR1 SGHVS, CDR2 FQNEAQ. V was clipped by 5 bases and J by 5 bases, with 19 bases between them.